This T cell receptor (beta chain) was identified in a study of identical twins (dated by TCRdb to the mid-2010s). General notes on the study: The study deep-sequenced TCR alpha and beta repertoires from monozygotic twins, unrelated adults of various ages and cord blood to test whether fetal clonotypes persist. Replicate twin experiments were performed at different times using different library preparation protocols to rule out contamination. Here is what the overall study found, with its caveats: Out-of-frame TCR alpha sequences shared between twins showed an excess of low generation-probability sequences compared with coincidental sharing between unrelated individuals. Out-of-frame TCR alpha sharing in monozygotic twins was systematically underestimated by recombination models, whereas sharing between unrelated individuals was in agreement with the recombination models. Abundant cord blood beta clonotypes had fewer insertions, young adult naive repertoires showed a similar but weaker trend, and memory repertoires showed no such trend. The excess sharing between twins in beta out-of-frame sequences was weaker because fewer shared sequences reduced the signal-to-noise ratio. Invariant T cells such as MAIT and iNKT could partly confound zero-insertion analyses, although diverse VJ usage argued against such confounding for most clonotypes. Because the same donors could not be followed over many years, the conclusions depended on cross-sectional statistical analysis.

The library was obtained by 5' RACE. Sequencing instrument: Illumina HiSeq 2000. Template switching introduced a universal primer binding site; the final cDNA contained a unique molecular identifier, enabling accurate counting of TCR cDNA molecules. Specific primers in the conserved constant-segment region were used to synthesize first-strand cDNA for TCR alpha and beta chains. Each cDNA library was double barcoded, with a SMART-Mk sample barcode plus Illumina barcodes, to control for contamination. TruSeq adapter sequences, together with Illumina sample barcodes, were added in two successive PCR steps. Sequencing of the TCR alpha and beta cDNA libraries was done on the Illumina HiSeq platform using custom primers. Processing in the source paper ran as follows. Unique molecular identifiers were extracted from raw reads with MiGEC, and CDR3 positions were determined with MiXCR. Recombination models were inferred per individual with the repgenHMM and IGoR tools using an EM algorithm. The analysis of shared clonotypes was done with the tcR package in R, with sharing normalized by the product of cloneset sizes. To study raw recombination free of thymic and clonal selection effects, out-of-frame nonproductive sequences were analyzed. Using fastp trimming at Q25 and MiXCR clonotype assembly, TCRdb reanalyzed the public sequencing data and kept in-frame beta chains. Rows merge per CDR3 protein into single entries with the most common DNA and genes. V and J calls and clone size were set by TCRdb, not the authors. Within this sample are around 1.7 million distinct CDR3 sequences, with roughly a third of them counted one time only. The biggest ten clones account for about 0.25% of the sample.

The sample holds a few counts of this clonotype. Its antigen remains undetermined. No quality values exist for individual bases; no much larger clone is one base distant. Every donor was a healthy Caucasian. This clonotype originated in a newborn girl in good health. The material sequenced was cord blood.

For the CDR3, the sequence is CSASEPSGSPLFGGGNYEQYF. In nucleotide form, the sequence is TGCAGTGCTAGTGAGCCTAGCGGGAGTCCCTTATTTGGTGGTGGGAACTACGAGCAGTACTTC. This receptor chain uses TRBV20-1 and TRBJ2-7; 10 bases in the middle match TRBD2. As encoded in the germline V gene (reference sequence), CDR1 is DFQATT while CDR2 is SNEGSKA. V and J are trimmed by 3 bases and 3 bases, and the gene matches miss 26 bases of the junction. The CDR3 has 21 amino acids, counting the end cysteine and phenylalanine. Of all the DNA, just the CDR3 is kept, 63 bases in frame from base 1.